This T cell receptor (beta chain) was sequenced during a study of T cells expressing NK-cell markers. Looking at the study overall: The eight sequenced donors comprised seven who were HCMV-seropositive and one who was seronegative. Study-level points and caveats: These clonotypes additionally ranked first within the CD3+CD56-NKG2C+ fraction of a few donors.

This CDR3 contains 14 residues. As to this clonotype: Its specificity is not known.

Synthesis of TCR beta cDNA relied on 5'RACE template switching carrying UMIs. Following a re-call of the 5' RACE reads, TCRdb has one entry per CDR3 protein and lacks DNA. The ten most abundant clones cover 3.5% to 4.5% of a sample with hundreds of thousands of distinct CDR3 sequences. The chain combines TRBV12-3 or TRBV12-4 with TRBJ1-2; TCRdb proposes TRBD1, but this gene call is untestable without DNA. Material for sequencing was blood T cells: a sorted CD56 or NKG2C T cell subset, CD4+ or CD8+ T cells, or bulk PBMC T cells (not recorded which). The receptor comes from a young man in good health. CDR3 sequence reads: CASSFQGPNYGYTF.